This TCR beta chain was identified during a study of T-cell reconstitution after alpha-beta-depleted transplantation in children. Broader study findings: A year had passed since transplant, and T-cell counts and diversity by then came mostly from newly produced T cells. TCRbeta diversity was high at day 60 in some patients (a result of surviving recipient T cells and thymic progenitors).

The germline CDR1 and CDR2 sequences are DFQATT and SNEGSKA (reference sequence). Trimming at V came to 0 bases and at J to 13 bases, leaving 13 bases not matched to a gene. The CDR3 contains 14 residues. A library of TCRbeta sequences, prepared with unique molecular identifiers, was generated. TCRdb ran MiXCR on the PCR reads and lists one entry per CDR3 protein. Here the sample spans roughly 180,000 distinct CDR3 sequences, roughly 10% being singletons. In this sample, this clonotype turned up many times. No antigen is known for it. This chain joins TRBV20-1 and TRBJ2-3; 7 bases agree with TRBD2. Material: PBMCs, obtained before TCRalphabeta/CD19-depleted stem cell transplant. The sequence was collected from a boy younger than 10 with acute myeloid leukemia, due to receive a stem cell transplant. The DNA for the CDR3 is TGCAGTGCTAGAGATGGTGCGGATAGCGGGCTCAAGTATTTT. Translated: CSARDGADSGLKYF.